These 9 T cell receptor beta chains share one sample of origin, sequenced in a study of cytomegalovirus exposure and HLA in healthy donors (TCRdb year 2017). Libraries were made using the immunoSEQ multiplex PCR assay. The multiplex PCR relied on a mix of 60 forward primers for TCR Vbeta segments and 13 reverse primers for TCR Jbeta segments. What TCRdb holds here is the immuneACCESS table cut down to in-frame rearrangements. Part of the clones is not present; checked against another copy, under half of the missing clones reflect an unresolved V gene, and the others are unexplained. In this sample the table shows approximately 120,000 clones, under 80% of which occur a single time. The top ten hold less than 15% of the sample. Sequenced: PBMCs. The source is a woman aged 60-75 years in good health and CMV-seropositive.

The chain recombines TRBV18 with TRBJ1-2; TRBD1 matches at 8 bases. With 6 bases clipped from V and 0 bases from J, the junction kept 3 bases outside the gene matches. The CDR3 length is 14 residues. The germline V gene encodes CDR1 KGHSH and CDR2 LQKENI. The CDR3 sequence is CASSAGQANYGYTF. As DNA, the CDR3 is TGTGCCAGCTCGGCGGGACAGGCTAACTATGGCTACACCTTC.

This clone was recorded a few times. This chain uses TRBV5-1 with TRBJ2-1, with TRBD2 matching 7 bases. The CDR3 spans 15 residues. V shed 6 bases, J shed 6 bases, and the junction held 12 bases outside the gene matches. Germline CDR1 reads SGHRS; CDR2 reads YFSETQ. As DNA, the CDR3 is TGCGCCAGCACCCTACTAGCGATTGCAGGCAATGAGCAGTTCTTC. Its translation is CASTLLAIAGNEQFF.

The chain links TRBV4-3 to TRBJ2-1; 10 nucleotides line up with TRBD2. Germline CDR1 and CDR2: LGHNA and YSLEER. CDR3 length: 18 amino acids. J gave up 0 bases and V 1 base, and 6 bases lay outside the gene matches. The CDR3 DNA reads TGCGCCAGCAGCCAAGTTCTAGCGGGAGTAAGCTCCTACAATGAGCAGTTCTTC. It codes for CASSQVLAGVSSYNEQFF.

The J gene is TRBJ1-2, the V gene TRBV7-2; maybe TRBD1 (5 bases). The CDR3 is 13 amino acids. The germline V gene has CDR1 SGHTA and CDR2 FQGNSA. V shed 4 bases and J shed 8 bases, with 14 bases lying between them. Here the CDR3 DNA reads TGTGCCAGCAGCTCAGGCCCCTGGGGCGGCTACACCTTC. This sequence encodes CASSSGPWGGYTF.

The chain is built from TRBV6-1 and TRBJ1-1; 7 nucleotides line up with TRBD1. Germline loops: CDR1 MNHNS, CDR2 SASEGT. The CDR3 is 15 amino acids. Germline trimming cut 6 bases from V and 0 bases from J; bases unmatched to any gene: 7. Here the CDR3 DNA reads TGTGCCAGCAGAACGACAGGGCAGATGAACACTGAAGCTTTCTTT. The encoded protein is CASRTTGQMNTEAFF.

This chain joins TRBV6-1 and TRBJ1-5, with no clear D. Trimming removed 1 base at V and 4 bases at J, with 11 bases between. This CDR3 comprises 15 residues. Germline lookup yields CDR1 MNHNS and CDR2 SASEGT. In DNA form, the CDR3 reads TGTGCCAGCAGTGAAGTGGGCAGCCTTAATCAGCCCCAGCATTTT. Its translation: CASSEVGSLNQPQHF.

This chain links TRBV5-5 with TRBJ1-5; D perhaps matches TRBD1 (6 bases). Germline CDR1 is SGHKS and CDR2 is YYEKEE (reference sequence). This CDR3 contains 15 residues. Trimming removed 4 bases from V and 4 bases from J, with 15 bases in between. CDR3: CASSLWAGDNQPQHF. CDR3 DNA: TGTGCCAGCAGCCTATGGGCAGGGGATAATCAGCCCCAGCATTTT. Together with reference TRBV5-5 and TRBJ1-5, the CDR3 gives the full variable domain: DAGVTQSPTHLIKTRGQQVTLRCSPISGHKSVSWYQQVLGQGPQFIFQYYEKEERGRGNFPDRFSARQFPNYSSELNVNALLLGDSALYLCASSLWAGDNQPQHFGDGTRLSIL.

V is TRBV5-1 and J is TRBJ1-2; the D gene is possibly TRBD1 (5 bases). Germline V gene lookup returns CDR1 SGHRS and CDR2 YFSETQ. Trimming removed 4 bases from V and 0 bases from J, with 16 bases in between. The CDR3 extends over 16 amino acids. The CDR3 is CASSASGGGTNYGYTF. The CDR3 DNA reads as TGCGCCAGCAGCGCCTCCGGGGGGGGGACTAACTATGGCTACACCTTC.

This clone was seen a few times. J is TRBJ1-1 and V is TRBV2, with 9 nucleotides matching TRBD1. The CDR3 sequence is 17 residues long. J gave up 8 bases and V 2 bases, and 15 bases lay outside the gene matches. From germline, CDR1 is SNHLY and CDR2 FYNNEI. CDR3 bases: TGTGCCAGCAGTGAATCCAGGGACAGGGAGACTAGTGTAGAAGCTTTCTTT. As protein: CASSESRDRETSVEAFF.